The entry that follows covers one TCR beta chain sequence. The clone's antigen remains unknown. Base qualities are missing; no much larger clone stands one base away. The cysteine opens and the phenylalanine closes a CDR3 of 14 amino acids. The kept DNA is CDR3 alone, 42 bases in frame from the first base. CDR1 MGHDK and CDR2 SYGVNS were looked up in the germline V gene. Trimming at the junction amounts to 4 bases on V and 7 bases on J, and the germline ends lie 17 bases apart. This entry is derived from a study of T cell changes during pregnancy in multiple sclerosis (dated by TCRdb to about 2019). About the investigation overall: Changes in the T cell repertoire over the course of pregnancy were examined in this study in women with multiple sclerosis.

Library preparation used the immunoSEQ multiplex PCR assay. TCRdb retrieved this table from immuneACCESS and kept in-frame rearrangements only. Not all clones are present; in checked studies, unresolved V genes account for under half, and no reason is known for the remainder. This sample has roughly 80,000 clones in its table, and approximately 90% of those were observed once. The ten largest clones represent 2.5% to 3% of the sample. The sample was peripheral blood, taken before pregnancy. The sequence came from a female donor with multiple sclerosis, enrolled in a pregnancy study. This sequence uses TRBV25-1 and TRBJ2-7; TRBD2 might be the D gene, on 6 matching bases. The base sequence is TGTGCCAGCAGTGTACTAGCTGAGTTAGGTGAGCAGTACTTC. This encodes CASSVLAELGEQYF.